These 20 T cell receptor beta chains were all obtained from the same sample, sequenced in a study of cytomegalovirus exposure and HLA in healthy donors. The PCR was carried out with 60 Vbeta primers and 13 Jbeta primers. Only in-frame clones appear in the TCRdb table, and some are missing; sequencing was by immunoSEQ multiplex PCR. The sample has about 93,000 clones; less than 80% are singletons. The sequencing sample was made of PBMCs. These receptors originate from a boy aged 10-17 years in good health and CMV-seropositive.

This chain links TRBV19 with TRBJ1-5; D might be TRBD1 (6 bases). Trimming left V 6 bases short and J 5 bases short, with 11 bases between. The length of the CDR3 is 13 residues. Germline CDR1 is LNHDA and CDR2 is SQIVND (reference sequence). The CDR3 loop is CASSRGSDQPQHF. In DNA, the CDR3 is TGTGCCAGTAGCAGGGGTTCGGATCAGCCCCAGCATTTT.

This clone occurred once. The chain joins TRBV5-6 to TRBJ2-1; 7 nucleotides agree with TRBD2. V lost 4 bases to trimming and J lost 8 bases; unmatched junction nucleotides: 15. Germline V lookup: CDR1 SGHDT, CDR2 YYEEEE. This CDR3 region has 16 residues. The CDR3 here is CASSVWGGESYYEQFF. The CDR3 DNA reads TGTGCCAGCAGCGTCTGGGGGGGGGAGTCATATTATGAGCAGTTCTTC.

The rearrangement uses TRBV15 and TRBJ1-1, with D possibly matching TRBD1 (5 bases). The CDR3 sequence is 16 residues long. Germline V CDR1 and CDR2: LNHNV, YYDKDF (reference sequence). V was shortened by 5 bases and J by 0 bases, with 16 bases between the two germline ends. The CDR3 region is CATSPGSINMNTEAFF. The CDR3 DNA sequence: TGTGCCACCAGCCCAGGGTCGATCAACATGAACACTGAAGCTTTCTTT.

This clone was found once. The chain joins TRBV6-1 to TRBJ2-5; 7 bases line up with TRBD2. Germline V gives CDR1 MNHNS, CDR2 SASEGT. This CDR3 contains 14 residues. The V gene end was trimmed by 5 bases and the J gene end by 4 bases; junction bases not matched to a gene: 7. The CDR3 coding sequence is TGTGCCAGCAGTACTGGACTAGTCGGAGAGACCCAGTACTTC. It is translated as CASSTGLVGETQYF.

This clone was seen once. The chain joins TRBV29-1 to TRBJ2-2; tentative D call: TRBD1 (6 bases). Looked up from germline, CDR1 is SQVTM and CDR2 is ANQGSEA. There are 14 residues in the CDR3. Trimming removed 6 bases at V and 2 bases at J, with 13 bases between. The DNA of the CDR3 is TGCAGCGTACGGACAGAATCTAACACCGGGGAGCTGTTTTTT. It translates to CSVRTESNTGELFF.

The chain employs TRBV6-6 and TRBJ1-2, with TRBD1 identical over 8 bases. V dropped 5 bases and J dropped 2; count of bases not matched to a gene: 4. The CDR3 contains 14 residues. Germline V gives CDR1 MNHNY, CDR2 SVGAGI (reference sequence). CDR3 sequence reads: CASSAGTGNYGYTF. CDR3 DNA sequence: TGTGCCAGCAGTGCCGGGACAGGAAACTATGGCTACACCTTC.

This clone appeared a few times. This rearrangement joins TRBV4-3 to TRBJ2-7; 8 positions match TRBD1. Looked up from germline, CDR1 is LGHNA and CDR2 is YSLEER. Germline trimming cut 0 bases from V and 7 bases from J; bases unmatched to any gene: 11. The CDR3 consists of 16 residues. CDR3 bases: TGCGCCAGCAGCCAAGATGAGGACAGGGAGGTGTGGGAGCAGTACTTC. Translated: CASSQDEDREVWEQYF.

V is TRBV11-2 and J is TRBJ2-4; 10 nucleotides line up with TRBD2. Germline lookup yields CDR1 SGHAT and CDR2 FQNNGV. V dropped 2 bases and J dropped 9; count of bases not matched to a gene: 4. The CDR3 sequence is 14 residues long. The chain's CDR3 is CASSLRQREGIQYF. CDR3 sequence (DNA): TGTGCCAGCAGCTTACGTCAGCGGGAGGGCATTCAGTACTTC.

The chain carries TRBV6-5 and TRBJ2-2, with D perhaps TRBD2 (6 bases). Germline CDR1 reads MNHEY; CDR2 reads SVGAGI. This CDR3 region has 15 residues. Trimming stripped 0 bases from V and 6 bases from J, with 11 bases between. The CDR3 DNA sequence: TGTGCCAGCAGTTACTCCCCGCGGGGCTCCGGGGAGCTGTTTTTT. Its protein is CASSYSPRGSGELFF.

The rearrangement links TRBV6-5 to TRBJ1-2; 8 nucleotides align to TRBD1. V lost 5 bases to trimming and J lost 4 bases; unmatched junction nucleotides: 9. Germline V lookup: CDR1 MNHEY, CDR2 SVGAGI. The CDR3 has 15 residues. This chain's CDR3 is CASSPVRGPLYGYTF. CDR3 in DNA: TGTGCCAGCAGTCCAGTCAGGGGGCCCCTCTATGGCTACACCTTC.

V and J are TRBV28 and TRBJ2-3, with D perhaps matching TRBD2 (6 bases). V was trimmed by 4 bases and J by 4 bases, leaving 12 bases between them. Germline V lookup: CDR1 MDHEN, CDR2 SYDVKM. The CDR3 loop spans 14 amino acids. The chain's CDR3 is CASSYGRLADTQYF. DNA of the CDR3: TGTGCCAGCAGTTACGGGAGATTGGCAGATACGCAGTATTTT.

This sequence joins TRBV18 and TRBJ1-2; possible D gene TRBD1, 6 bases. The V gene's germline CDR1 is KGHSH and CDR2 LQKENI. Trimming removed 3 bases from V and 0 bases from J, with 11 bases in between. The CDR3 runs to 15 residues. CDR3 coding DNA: TGTGCCAGCTCACCTGGGACACCTCCTAACTATGGCTACACCTTC. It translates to CASSPGTPPNYGYTF.

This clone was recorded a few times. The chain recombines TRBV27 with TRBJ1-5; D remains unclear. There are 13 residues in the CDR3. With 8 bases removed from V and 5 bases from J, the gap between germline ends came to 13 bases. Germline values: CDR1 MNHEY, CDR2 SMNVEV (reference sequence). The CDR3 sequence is CASAFVRDQPQHF. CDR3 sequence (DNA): TGTGCCAGCGCTTTCGTTCGGGATCAGCCCCAGCATTTT.

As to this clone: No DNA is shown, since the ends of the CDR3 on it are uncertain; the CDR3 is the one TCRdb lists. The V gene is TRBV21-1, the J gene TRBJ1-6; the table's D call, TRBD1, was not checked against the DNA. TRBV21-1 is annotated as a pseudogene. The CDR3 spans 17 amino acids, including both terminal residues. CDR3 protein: CASSMSVGTGSNSPLHF.

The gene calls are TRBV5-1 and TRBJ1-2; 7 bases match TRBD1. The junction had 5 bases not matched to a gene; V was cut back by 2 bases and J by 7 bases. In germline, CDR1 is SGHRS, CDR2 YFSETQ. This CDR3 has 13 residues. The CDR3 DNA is TGCGCCAGCAGCTTAGGAGGGGGCAGTGGCTACACCTTC. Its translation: CASSLGGGSGYTF.

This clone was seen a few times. The CDR3 is CASSSFDRGENIQYF. As DNA, the CDR3 is TGCGCCAGCAGCTCGTTCGACAGGGGAGAGAACATTCAGTACTTC. This chain links TRBV5-1 with TRBJ2-4, with 8 bases that match TRBD1. This CDR3 comprises 15 residues. V lost 3 bases, J lost 7 bases, and 9 bases stayed unmatched. CDR1 SGHRS and CDR2 YFSETQ come from the germline V gene.

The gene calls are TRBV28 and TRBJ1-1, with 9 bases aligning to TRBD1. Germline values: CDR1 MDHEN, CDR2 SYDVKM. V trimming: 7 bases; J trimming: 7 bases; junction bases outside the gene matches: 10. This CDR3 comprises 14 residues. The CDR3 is CASKRQGGRVEAFF. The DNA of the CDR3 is TGTGCCAGCAAACGACAGGGGGGAAGGGTTGAAGCTTTCTTT.

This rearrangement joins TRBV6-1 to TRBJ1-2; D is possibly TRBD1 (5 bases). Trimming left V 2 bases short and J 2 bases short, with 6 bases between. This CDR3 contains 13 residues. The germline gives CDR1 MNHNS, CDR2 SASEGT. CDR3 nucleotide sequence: TGTGCCAGCAGTGAACAGGGAAACTATGGCTACACCTTC. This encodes CASSEQGNYGYTF.

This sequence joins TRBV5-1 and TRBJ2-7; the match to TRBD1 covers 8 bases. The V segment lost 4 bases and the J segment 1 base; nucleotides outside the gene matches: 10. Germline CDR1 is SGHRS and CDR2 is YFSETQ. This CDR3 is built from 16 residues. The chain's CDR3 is CASSIPGQGLSYEQYF. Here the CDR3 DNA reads TGCGCCAGCAGCATCCCCGGACAGGGACTGTCCTACGAGCAGTACTTC. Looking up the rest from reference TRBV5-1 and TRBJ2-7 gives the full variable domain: KAGVTQTPRYLIKTRGQQVTLSCSPISGHRSVSWYQQTPGQGLQFLFEYFSETQRNKGNFPGRFSGRQFSNSRSEMNVSTLELGDSALYLCASSIPGQGLSYEQYFGPGTRLTVT.

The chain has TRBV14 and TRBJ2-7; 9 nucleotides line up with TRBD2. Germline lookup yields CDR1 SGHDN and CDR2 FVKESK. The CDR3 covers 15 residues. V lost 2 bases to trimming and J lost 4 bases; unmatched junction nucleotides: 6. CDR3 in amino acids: CASSQYDLAGYEQYF. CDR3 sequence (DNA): TGTGCCAGCAGCCAATATGACCTAGCGGGGTACGAGCAGTACTTC.